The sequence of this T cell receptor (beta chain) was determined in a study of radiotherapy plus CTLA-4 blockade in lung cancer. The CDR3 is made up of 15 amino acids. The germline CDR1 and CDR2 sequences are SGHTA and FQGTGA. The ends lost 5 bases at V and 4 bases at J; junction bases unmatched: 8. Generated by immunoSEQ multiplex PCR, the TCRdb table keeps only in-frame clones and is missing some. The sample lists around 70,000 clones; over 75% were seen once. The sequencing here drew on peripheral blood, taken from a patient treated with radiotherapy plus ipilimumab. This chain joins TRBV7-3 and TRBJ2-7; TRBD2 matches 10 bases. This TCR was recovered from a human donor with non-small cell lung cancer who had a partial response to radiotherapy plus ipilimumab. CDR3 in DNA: TGTGCCAGCAGCCCGCAGACTAGCGGGCAATACGAGCAGTACTTC. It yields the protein CASSPQTSGQYEQYF.